Detailed here is one T cell receptor (beta chain). Its matching antigen is unknown. These data belong to a study of chemoradiotherapy in HPV16-positive cancers. Findings and caveats of the study: In HPV16-positive patients, HPV-responsive T-cell expansion tracked better recurrence-free survival. Non-HPV-specific T cells did not expand in tumors during treatment, whereas candidate HPV-specific clones and E7-related motifs did.

Germline CDR1 reads KGHSH; CDR2 reads LQKENI. The CDR3 loop spans 14 amino acids. V dropped 1 base and J dropped 5 bases, with 9 bases sitting between them. Only in-frame clones appear in the TCRdb table, and some are missing; sequencing was by immunoSEQ multiplex PCR. Of around 30,000 clones in the sample, around 92% were seen once. The clonotype originates from a human donor with HPV-associated anogenital cancer. Sequences were derived from blood, sampled from a patient who underwent chemoradiotherapy. The V call is TRBV18, the J call TRBJ1-5, with D possibly TRBD1 on 6 matching bases. The CDR3 DNA reads TGTGCCAGCTCACCACAGGGGGGGGATCAGCCCCAGCATTTT. Translated: CASSPQGGDQPQHF.